The clone carrying this T cell receptor (beta chain) was picked up a small number of times. Its cognate antigen is unknown. Some clones are missing from TCRdb's copy, which holds only in-frame ones; the method was immunoSEQ multiplex PCR. The data hold about 9,200 clones, with roughly 50% observed a single time. CDR3 size: 15 residues. Per germline, CDR1 SEHNR and CDR2 FQNEAQ (reference sequence). Deletions cut 1 base from V and 8 bases from J, with 17 bases between. The sample originates from a study of radiation and T cells in renal cell carcinoma. Sample treatment: 15 Gy SBRT to primary tumor, nephrectomy 4 weeks later. The study, taken as a whole, reports: Compared with controls, irradiated tumors showed greater TCR clonality. Dominant CDR3 motifs occupied more repertoire in irradiated than control tumors. Without pretreatment biopsies, baseline tumor clonotype presence was undetermined. Top tumor clonotypes rose in blood 2 weeks post-radiation, then contracted.

The sample in question was tumor tissue, obtained from a patient whose treatment included radiotherapy and nephrectomy. This chain links TRBV7-9 with TRBJ1-2, with a weak D call TRBD1 (5 bases). The TCR sequence derives from a man aged 60-69 years with renal cell carcinoma. For the CDR3, the DNA is TGTGCCAGCAGCTTAGGATTCGGGCAGGGCGAAGGCTACACCTTC. Its translation: CASSLGFGQGEGYTF.